This entry concerns a single T cell receptor (beta chain). This CDR3 region has 14 residues. Trimming removed 4 bases at V and 3 bases at J, with 11 bases between. Germline-derived CDR1 and CDR2 are SGHRS and YFSETQ. In the source study's methods: Nucleated cell counts were estimated from reference gene primer amplification. The table came from immunoSEQ multiplex PCR; TCRdb's copy has only in-frame clones and leaves some out. V, J and clone size derive from that table, while D and trimming were established from the DNA sequence. The table shows more than 250,000 clones, with about nine tenths occurring only once. These data are taken from a study of blood T cell repertoires in COVID-19. As for the study in general: Acute and convalescent COVID-19 samples came from the United States, Italy and Spain. PBMCs, B-cell-depleted T cells, or T cells were the source of the cDNA or gDNA that made up the material.

Sequenced input: peripheral blood. This TCR derives from a man over 45 with active or convalescent COVID-19. The chain uses TRBV5-1 and TRBJ1-5, with D uncertain. CDR3 loop: CASSPAGTNQPQHF. As DNA, the CDR3 is TGCGCCAGCAGCCCAGCGGGTACCAATCAGCCCCAGCATTTT.